This passage covers 6 T cell receptor beta chains from one sample sequenced in a study of cytomegalovirus exposure and HLA in healthy donors. Researchers ran the PCR with 60 Vbeta and 13 Jbeta primers. Sequencing was performed with immunoSEQ multiplex PCR; in TCRdb, only in-frame clones are kept and a portion is missing. The table lists around 150,000 clones, 79% of them singletons, with 6.5% in the top ten. Source material: PBMCs. These receptors originate from a man in his forties in good health and CMV-seropositive.

The chain links TRBV9 to TRBJ1-5; TRBD1 is a possible D gene (6 bases). The germline V gene has CDR1 SGDLS and CDR2 YYNGEE. The CDR3 sequence is 15 residues long. V was shortened by 0 bases and J by 1 base, with 8 bases between the two germline ends. The CDR3 reads CASSVGRGSNQPQHF. CDR3 nucleotides: TGTGCCAGCAGCGTAGGAAGGGGGAGCAATCAGCCCCAGCATTTT.

A few counts support this clone. The chain combines TRBV18 with TRBJ2-3, with TRBD2 as a possible D gene (6 bases). The germline V gene has CDR1 KGHSH and CDR2 LQKENI. This CDR3 region has 12 residues. The chain's CDR3 is CATGLTTDTQYF. Here the CDR3 DNA reads TGTGCTACGGGACTTACCACAGATACGCAGTATTTT. Supplemented by reference TRBV18 and TRBJ2-3, the full variable domain reads NAGVMQNPRHLVRRRGQEARLRCSPMKGHSHVYWYRQLPEEGLKFMVYLQKENIIDESGMPKERFSAEFPKEGPSILRIQQVVRGDSAAYFCATGLTTDTQYFGPGTRLTVL.

The chain couples TRBV28 to TRBJ1-4; the D gene is possibly TRBD1 (5 bases). The germline CDR1 and CDR2 sequences are MDHEN and SYDVKM. Trimming pared 8 bases from V and 3 bases from J, leaving 7 bases between. The CDR3 runs to 12 residues. CDR3 in DNA: TGTGCCAGCGGGGGGGCTAATGAAAAACTGTTTTTT. Translating gives CASGGANEKLFF.

V and J are TRBV5-5 and TRBJ2-5; 8 bases line up with TRBD1. Germline CDR1 and CDR2: SGHKS and YYEKEE (reference sequence). Trimming at V came to 4 bases and at J to 2 bases, leaving 22 bases not matched to a gene. The CDR3 covers 20 residues. The CDR3 region has the DNA TGTGCCAGCAGCCTTAGTCCAGGACAGGGCGGCGTGGGGAGGCAAGAGACCCAGTACTTC. Protein product: CASSLSPGQGGVGRQETQYF.

This chain joins TRBV7-9 and TRBJ2-7, with 7 bases fitting TRBD2. Looked up from germline, CDR1 is SEHNR and CDR2 is FQNEAQ (reference sequence). Trimming removed 4 bases from V and 3 bases from J; junction bases left unmatched: 6. CDR3 size: 14 residues. The CDR3 DNA is TGTGCCAGCAGCTCCTTCCGGGGGGACTACGAGCAGTACTTC. Residues: CASSSFRGDYEQYF.

This chain uses TRBV5-4 with TRBJ2-6, with D uncertain. Trimming pared 4 bases from V and 12 bases from J, leaving 14 bases between. CDR1 SGHNT and CDR2 YYREEE come from the germline V gene (reference sequence). This CDR3 region has 13 residues. The DNA for the CDR3 is TGTGCCAGCAGCCTTGACTCCTCTGGCGTCCTGACTTTC. Encoded protein: CASSLDSSGVLTF.